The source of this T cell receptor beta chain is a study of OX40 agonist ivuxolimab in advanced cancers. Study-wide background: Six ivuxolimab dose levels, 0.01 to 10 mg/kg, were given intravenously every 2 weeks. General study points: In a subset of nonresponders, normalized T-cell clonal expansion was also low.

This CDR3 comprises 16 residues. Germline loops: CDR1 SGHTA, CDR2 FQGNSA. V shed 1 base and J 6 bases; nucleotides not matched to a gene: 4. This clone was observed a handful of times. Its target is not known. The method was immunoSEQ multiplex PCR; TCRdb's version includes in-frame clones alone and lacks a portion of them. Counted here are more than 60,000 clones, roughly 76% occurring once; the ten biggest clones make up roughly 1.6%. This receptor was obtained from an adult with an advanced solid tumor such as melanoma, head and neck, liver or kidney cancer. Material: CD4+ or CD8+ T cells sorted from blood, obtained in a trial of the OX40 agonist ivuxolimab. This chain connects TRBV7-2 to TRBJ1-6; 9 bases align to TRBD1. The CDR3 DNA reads TGTGCCAGCAGCTTAGGCGGGACAGGGACTAATTCACCCCTCCACTTT. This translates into CASSLGGTGTNSPLHF.